A selection of T cell receptor beta chains follows, all from one sample in a study of OX40 agonist ivuxolimab in advanced cancers. This table comes from immunoSEQ multiplex PCR, and its TCRdb copy is limited to in-frame clones, with some not included. The sample shows tens of thousands of clones, more than 75% of them seen only once. This specimen was CD4+ or CD8+ T cells sorted from blood, taken in a trial of the OX40 agonist ivuxolimab. The receptors stem from an adult with an advanced solid tumor such as melanoma, head and neck, liver or kidney cancer. CDR3s include the opening cysteine and the closing phenylalanine or tryptophan. D genes are given only for firm matches. Some rows have no size entry. The others give once, few or many, or a class for an expanded clone.

TRBV7-9	.	TRBJ2-6	.	TGTGCCAGCAGCTTTTCGACAGACTCTGGGGCCAACGTCCTGACTTTC	CASSFSTDSGANVLTF
TRBV19	.	TRBJ1-3	.	TGTGCCAGTAGTATCAGGGTTGATCCAGGAAACACCATATATTTT	CASSIRVDPGNTIYF
TRBV5-5	TRBD1	TRBJ1-2	.	TGTGCCAGCAGCTTGGAGGGGGCGAACGCAATTAACTATGGCTACACCTTC	CASSLEGANAINYGYTF
TRBV14	.	TRBJ2-2	once	TGTGCCAGCAGCCAAGGGGTCAAGACCGGGGAGCTGTTTTTT	CASSQGVKTGELFF
TRBV7-9	TRBD1	TRBJ2-7	.	TGTGCCAGCAGCTTAGCGGGGACAGGAGACTACGAGCAGTACTTC	CASSLAGTGDYEQYF
TRBV27	.	TRBJ1-5	.	TGTGCCAGCAGTTTATCTGCGGATTATCAGCCCCAGCATTTT	CASSLSADYQPQHF
TRBV4-1	TRBD1	TRBJ2-7	.	TGCGCCAGCAGCTCCGACAGGGGGGACTACGAGCAGTACTTC	CASSSDRGDYEQYF
TRBV7-9	TRBD2	TRBJ2-7	.	TGTGCCAGCAGCTTACTAGCGGGGGGGCCCGGCGAGCAGTACTTC	CASSLLAGGPGEQYF
TRBV7-9	.	TRBJ1-1	.	TGTGCCAGCAGCTTAGTTCTGGGGGAACCTGAAGCTTTCTTT	CASSLVLGEPEAFF
TRBV2	.	TRBJ2-7	large	TGTGCCAGCAGTGAAGCCCAATTGCCTAGCGCGGTCGAGGAGCAGTACTTC	CASSEAQLPSAVEEQYF
TRBV29-1	.	TRBJ2-2	.	TGCAGCGTTGATCAGGCCTCCGGGGAGCTGTTTTTT	CSVDQASGELFF
TRBV5-5	TRBD1	TRBJ1-6	.	TGTGCCAGCAGCCGGGACAGGGTTTATTCACCCCTCCACTTT	CASSRDRVYSPLHF
TRBV15	.	TRBJ2-7	once	TGTGCCACCAGCAGAGATCGGCAGGCCCGATACGAGCAGTACTTC	CATSRDRQARYEQYF
TRBV12-5	TRBD1	TRBJ2-5	.	TGTGCTAGTGGTTTGGGGGGACAGGGGAAAGACCAAGAGACCCAGTACTTC	CASGLGGQGKDQETQYF
TRBV27	TRBD2	TRBJ2-1	.	TGTGCCAGCAGTTTATCGCCTAGCGGGGAAAACTACAATGAGCAGTTCTTC	CASSLSPSGENYNEQFF
TRBV7-9	.	TRBJ1-5	.	TGTGCCAGCAGCGATTGGGACGGCAATCAGCCCCAGCATTTT	CASSDWDGNQPQHF
TRBV9	.	TRBJ2-7	.	TGTGCCAGCAGCCAATCCGGGATATTGGGATACGAGCAGTACTTC	CASSQSGILGYEQYF
TRBV7-9	TRBD1	TRBJ1-1	.	TGTGCCAGCAGCTTAGACAGGACAGGGGTTGGTGAAGCTTTCTTT	CASSLDRTGVGEAFF
TRBV27	.	TRBJ2-3	.	TGTGCCAGCACCCCGGACTCATCTAGCACAGATACGCAGTATTTT	CASTPDSSSTDTQYF
TRBV6-4	.	TRBJ2-3	few	TGTGCCAGCAGTGACGGGGGGGCCACAGATACGCAGTATTTT	CASSDGGATDTQYF
TRBV5-8	TRBD1	TRBJ2-1	.	TGTGCCAGCATCTTAAACCGGGACAGGGTGGTACTCGAAAGGTACAATGAGCAGTTCTTC	CASILNRDRVVLERYNEQFF
TRBV27	.	TRBJ2-7	.	TGTGCCAGCAGGACTACACCGGGAGCGGACGAGCAGTACTTC	CASRTTPGADEQYF
TRBV7-6	.	TRBJ2-3	.	TGTGCCAGCAGCTTAGCGCCAGGGGTGGCAGATACGCAGTATTTT	CASSLAPGVADTQYF
TRBV4-1	.	TRBJ2-2	once	TGCGCCAGCAGCCAAGGATCGTCCCTCACCGGGGAGCTGTTTTTT	CASSQGSSLTGELFF
TRBV5-4	TRBD2	TRBJ2-2	.	TGTGCCAGCAGCTTGGCTTTAGCGGGGCTGAACACCGGGGAGCTGTTTTTT	CASSLALAGLNTGELFF
TRBV7-9	.	TRBJ2-2	.	TGTGCCAGCAGCCCTGGACGGCCTTACTCCGCGAACACCGGGGAGCTGTTTTTT	CASSPGRPYSANTGELFF
TRBV6-5	TRBD2	TRBJ2-5	.	TGTGCCAGCAGTTACTCAGCGGGGGGTCTAGAGACCCAGTACTTC	CASSYSAGGLETQYF
TRBV4-1	TRBD2	TRBJ2-1	.	TGCGCCAGCAGCCAAGTCGGTCGGGGGGGCAATTACAATGAGCAGTTCTTC	CASSQVGRGGNYNEQFF
TRBV2	TRBD1	TRBJ1-2	.	TGTGCCATCCCCTCGGGACAGGGAAGCTATGGCTACACCTTC	CAIPSGQGSYGYTF
TRBV30	.	TRBJ2-7	.	TGTGCCTGGTTAACAGGGTTCGAGCAGTACTTC	CAWLTGFEQYF
TRBV11-2	.	TRBJ2-2	.	TGTGCCAGCAGCTTAACCGGGGAGCTGTTTTTT	CASSLTGELFF
TRBV6-1	.	TRBJ1-2	.	TGTGCCAGCAGTGAATTCGACAGACGAGTTGATGGCTACACCTTC	CASSEFDRRVDGYTF